These 9 T cell receptor beta chains were all obtained from the same sample, sequenced in a study of T cell responses to AZD1222 COVID-19 vaccine. Measured with immunoSEQ multiplex PCR; TCRdb has only the in-frame clones, and not every one. The data show 90,000 to 120,000 clones, around 94% seen once. The sequencing here drew on peripheral blood, taken on day 0 of AZD1222 vaccination. The receptors come from an adult in good health.

This clone was recorded a few times. The CDR3 DNA reads as TGTGCCACCAGTGGGGACAGGTTTAATGGCTACACCTTC. As protein: CATSGDRFNGYTF. The chain links TRBV24-1 to TRBJ1-2; 8 positions match TRBD1. Per germline, CDR1 KGHDR and CDR2 SFDVKD. V lost 5 bases, J lost 6 bases, and 4 bases stayed unmatched. The CDR3 is 13 amino acids.

CDR3 amino acids: CASSEGGTGAYNEQFF. In DNA form, the CDR3 reads TGTGCCAGCAGTGAAGGGGGGACAGGGGCATACAATGAGCAGTTCTTC. The genes are TRBV25-1 and TRBJ2-1, with 10 bases identical to TRBD1. From germline, CDR1 is MGHDK and CDR2 SYGVNS. Unmatched junction bases numbered 5, after V lost 2 bases and J lost 4 bases. The CDR3 totals 16 residues.

The V gene is TRBV27, the J gene TRBJ1-2; no reliable D call. Germline assignment: CDR1 MNHEY and CDR2 SMNVEV (reference sequence). The length of the CDR3 is 13 residues. Trimming pared 6 bases from V and 2 bases from J, leaving 10 bases between. In nucleotides, the CDR3 is TGTGCCAGCAGATTTGACGGCAACTATGGCTACACCTTC. Protein sequence: CASRFDGNYGYTF.

This clone has more than one count but fewer than ten. The chain joins TRBV18 to TRBJ2-3; D possibly corresponds to TRBD2 (8 bases). CDR1 is KGHSH, CDR2 LQKENI, per germline. The CDR3 loop spans 16 amino acids. V lost 6 bases and J 1 base, leaving 17 bases between the germline ends. CDR3 region: CASSRTSRGGTDTQYF. In DNA form, the CDR3 reads TGTGCCAGCTCTCGGACTAGCAGGGGGGGCACAGATACGCAGTATTTT.

The chain combines TRBV4-3 with TRBJ2-3; TRBD2 aligns across 8 bases. Germline CDR1 and CDR2: LGHNA and YSLEER. This CDR3 has 18 residues. V lost 1 base, J lost 4 bases, and 13 bases stayed unmatched. The CDR3 region has the DNA TGCGCCAGCAGCCAAGGGTCCCTGACTAGCGACGGAGCAGATACGCAGTATTTT. Its protein product is CASSQGSLTSDGADTQYF.

The rearrangement links TRBV5-1 to TRBJ1-1; tentatively, D is TRBD1 (6 bases). Per the germline V gene, CDR1 is SGHRS and CDR2 is YFSETQ. The CDR3 contains 14 residues. Trimming stripped 3 bases from V and 1 base from J, with 10 bases between. As DNA, the CDR3 is TGCGCCAGCAGCTCGGGACAACCGAACACTGAAGCTTTCTTT. Its translation: CASSSGQPNTEAFF.

For the CDR3, the DNA is TGTGCCAGCTCACCACGGCCCGGGGATCAGCCCCAGCATTTT. The encoded protein is CASSPRPGDQPQHF. This sequence joins TRBV18 and TRBJ1-5; unclear D gene. This CDR3 has 14 amino acids. Germline loops: CDR1 KGHSH, CDR2 LQKENI. V lost 1 base to trimming and J lost 5 bases, with 9 bases between them.

The chain employs TRBV27 and TRBJ2-5; 9 bases fit TRBD2. The V segment lost 4 bases and the J segment 2 bases; nucleotides outside the gene matches: 11. Per the germline V gene, CDR1 is MNHEY and CDR2 is SMNVEV (reference sequence). CDR3 length: 17 residues. The CDR3 spells CASSSLKVAGVQETQYF. DNA of the CDR3: TGTGCCAGCAGTTCCCTCAAAGTAGCGGGAGTACAAGAGACCCAGTACTTC.

This chain connects TRBV27 to TRBJ1-3; D remains ambiguous. The CDR3 loop spans 18 amino acids. V dropped 0 bases and J dropped 4 bases, with 19 bases sitting between them. The germline gives CDR1 MNHEY, CDR2 SMNVEV (reference sequence). The CDR3 DNA is TGTGCCAGCAGTTTATCGAGACCTTCGGCCAGCCAGGGAAACACCATATATTTT. It is translated as CASSLSRPSASQGNTIYF.